A selection of T cell receptor beta chains follows, all from one sample in a study of cytomegalovirus exposure and HLA in healthy donors. Method: immunoSEQ multiplex PCR; TCRdb's copy keeps in-frame clones and lacks some. The table lists approximately 70,000 clones, over 60% of them singletons. The source material was PBMCs. All receptors come from a man aged 35 to 55 in good health and CMV-seropositive. The conserved cysteine and the conserved F or W are not part of the CDR3 here.

>TRBJ1-1|TRBV28
ASSSSRDRGRMNTEAF
>TRBJ2-2|TRBV25-1
ASRDTGTGELF
>TRBJ2-5|TRBV27
AQPRGAAYQETQY
>TRBJ2-1|TRBV27
ASSSWAGGSYNEQF
>TRBJ1-1|TRBV6-1
ASSGTGGKTEAF
>TRBJ1-2|TRBV4-1
ASSRTGGFGYT
>TRBJ2-3|TRBV19
ASSRGADTQY
>TRBJ2-7|TRBV5-1
ASSPRQGGNEQY
>TRBJ1-2|TRBV6-5
ASSFRGYGYT
>TRBJ1-1|TRBV7-7
ASSPDPRGTEGTEAF
>TRBJ2-1|TRBV7-9
ASSLGLAIDEQF
>TRBJ2-3|TRBV7-2
ASSNYKDTQY
>TRBJ1-2|TRBV5-4
ASSLDAYGYT
>TRBJ2-3|TRBV30
AWSSGGDTQY
>TRBJ1-2|TRBV6-6
ASRRGLTEGYT
>TRBJ1-5|TRBV2
ASSGLKGDDQPQH
>TRBJ2-1|TRBV6-5
ASSARTVNEQF
>TRBJ2-1|TRBV29-1
SVDLLAGSYNEQF
>TRBJ1-5|TRBV5-1
ASSKDNYSNQPQH
>TRBJ1-1|TRBV11-1
ASSLRRAMNTEAF
>TRBJ1-1|TRBV27
ASSLGRGLAYTEAF
>TRBJ1-2|TRBV7-9
ASSFQPGQVLNYGYT
>TRBJ2-2|TRBV6-1
ASSERTRATGELF
>TRBJ2-7|TRBV7-2
ASSLTRQDNEQY
>TRBJ1-1|TRBV18
ASSPPALTEAF
>TRBJ1-4|TRBV5-1
ASSPDGQGVGEKLF
>TRBJ2-3|TRBV19
ASKKKGTSGGISTDTQY
>TRBJ1-1|TRBV5-4
ASSLAVFTEAF
>TRBJ1-1|TRBV5-1
ASSPKVWATDTEAF
>TRBJ1-1|TRBV5-1
ASSFRENTEAF
>TRBJ1-3|TRBV30
AWGVYSGNTIY
>TRBJ2-5|TRBV2
ASSVGGAGQETQY
>TRBJ2-2|TRBV2
ASSELNRGFGGELF
>TRBJ1-6|TRBV7-3
ASSFGPVGNSPLH
>TRBJ1-4|TRBV5-5
ASRVDRYDEKLF